The T cell receptor beta chain described here comes from a study of blood T cell repertoires in COVID-19. Study summary: COVID-19 samples, acute and convalescent, were from the United States, Italy and Spain. Sources were T cells, B-cell-depleted T cells, or PBMCs; the material itself was cDNA or gDNA.

Losses at the gene ends were 0 bases for V and 3 bases for J; bases not matched to a gene: 2. The germline CDR1 and CDR2 sequences are SEHNR and FQNEAQ (reference sequence). This CDR3 contains 15 residues. Per the original methods: Amplification with reference gene primers provided the estimates of nucleated cell counts. The table came from immunoSEQ multiplex PCR; TCRdb's copy has only in-frame clones and leaves some out. V, J and clone size derive from that table, while D and trimming were established from the DNA sequence. This table has around 200,000 clones, around 87% appearing once. Sample: peripheral blood. This TCR derives from a woman under 30 who had recovered from COVID-19. V usage is TRBV7-9 and J usage is TRBJ2-3; 8 bases are a match to TRBD1. In DNA, the CDR3 is TGTGCCAGCAGCTTAGCCAGGGGGCGGACAGATACGCAGTATTTT. Translation gives CASSLARGRTDTQYF.